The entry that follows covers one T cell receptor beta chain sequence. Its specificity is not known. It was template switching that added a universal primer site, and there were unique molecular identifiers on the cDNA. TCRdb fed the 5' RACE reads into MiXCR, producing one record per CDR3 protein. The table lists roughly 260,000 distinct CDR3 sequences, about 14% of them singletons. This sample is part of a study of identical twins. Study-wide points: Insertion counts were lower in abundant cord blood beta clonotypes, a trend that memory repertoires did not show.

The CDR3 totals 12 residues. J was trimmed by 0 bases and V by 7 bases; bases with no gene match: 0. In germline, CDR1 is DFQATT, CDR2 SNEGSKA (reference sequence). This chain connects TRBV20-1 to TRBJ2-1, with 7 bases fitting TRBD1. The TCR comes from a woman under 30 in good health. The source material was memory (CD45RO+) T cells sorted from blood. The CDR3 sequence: CSGQGSYNEQFF. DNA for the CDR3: TGCAGTGGACAGGGCTCCTACAATGAGCAGTTCTTC.